The present entry profiles one TCR beta chain with its context. The data stem from a study of OX40 agonist ivuxolimab in advanced cancers. This table comes from immunoSEQ multiplex PCR, and its TCRdb copy is limited to in-frame clones, with some not included. The table shows 40,000 to 65,000 clones, with roughly 84% occurring only once. V was cut by 5 bases and J by 4 bases, with 14 bases left in between. CDR3 length: 14 residues. The germline CDR1 and CDR2 sequences are MDHEN and SYDVKM. This TCR was recovered from an adult with an advanced solid tumor such as melanoma, head and neck, liver or kidney cancer. The chain employs TRBV28 and TRBJ1-2; D gene unclear. The starting material was CD4+ or CD8+ T cells sorted from blood, obtained in a trial of the OX40 agonist ivuxolimab. CDR3 sequence reads: CASSNTRSPYGYTF. The CDR3, as DNA: TGTGCCAGCAGTAATACTCGTTCACCCTATGGCTACACCTTC.